This is a list of T cell receptor beta chains from one sample in a study of cytomegalovirus exposure and HLA in healthy donors. Produced via immunoSEQ multiplex PCR; TCRdb's table is partial and in-frame only. The table lists roughly 200,000 clones, around nine tenths of them singletons, with about 1% in the top ten. Sequencing used PBMCs. The receptors stem from a woman in her late teens or twenties in good health and CMV-seronegative. CDR3s include the opening cysteine and the closing phenylalanine or tryptophan. Fields, in order: J gene, V gene, D gene, clone size, CDR3 protein, CDR3 DNA. D genes are given only for firm matches. Not every row has a clone size; where given, it reads once, few, many or a size class.

>TRBJ2-4|TRBV18|TRBD1|NA
CASSPQQGARDIQYF
TGTGCCAGCTCACCGCAACAGGGGGCGCGGGACATTCAGTACTTC
>TRBJ2-7|TRBV6-6|NA|NA
CASSPRRGRNVPEQYF
TGTGCCAGCAGTCCCCGCAGGGGTAGAAACGTCCCCGAGCAGTACTTC
>TRBJ1-2|TRBV5-1|TRBD1|NA
CASSLIGGYDGYTF
TGCGCCAGCAGCTTAATAGGGGGCTATGATGGCTACACCTTC
>TRBJ2-3|TRBV6-4|TRBD2|NA
CASSDSTSGATDTQYF
TGTGCCAGCAGTGACTCGACTAGCGGGGCCACAGATACGCAGTATTTT
>TRBJ1-3|TRBV11-1|NA|NA
CASSWDYSGNTIYF
TGTGCCAGCAGCTGGGACTACTCTGGAAACACCATATATTTT
>TRBJ2-7|TRBV20-1|TRBD1|few
CSANTGGEQYF
TGCAGTGCTAACACAGGGGGCGAGCAGTACTTC
>TRBJ2-2|TRBV5-1|NA|NA
CASSFTRRTGELFF
TGCGCCAGCAGCTTCACCCGGAGAACCGGGGAGCTGTTTTTT
>TRBJ2-5|TRBV7-2|TRBD2|NA
CASSPGMTSGGLQYF
TGTGCCAGCAGCCCGGGGATGACTAGCGGGGGGTTGCAGTACTTC
>TRBJ2-3|TRBV4-1|NA|NA
CASSQPRRGTTDTQYF
TGCGCCAGCAGCCAACCTAGGAGGGGCACCACAGATACGCAGTATTTT
>TRBJ2-3|TRBV2|TRBD1|NA
CASSGSGGSDTQYF
TGTGCCAGCAGTGGTTCAGGGGGATCAGATACGCAGTATTTT
>TRBJ2-7|TRBV25-1|NA|NA
CASSEGAFTDEQYF
TGTGCCAGCAGTGAAGGGGCCTTTACGGACGAGCAGTACTTC
>TRBJ2-2|TRBV5-4|NA|once
CASSLAQGPGELFF
TGTGCCAGCAGCTTGGCCCAGGGCCCCGGGGAGCTGTTTTTT
>TRBJ2-4|TRBV18|TRBD1|NA
CAVPGTGGWLNIQYF
TGTGCCGTACCCGGGACAGGGGGCTGGTTAAACATTCAGTACTTC
>TRBJ1-4|TRBV7-6|NA|NA
CASSSEDQELFF
TGTGCCAGCAGCTCGGAGGATCAGGAACTGTTTTTT
>TRBJ2-3|TRBV6-4|NA|NA
CASSDGRDTDTQYF
TGTGCCAGCAGTGATGGCAGGGACACAGATACGCAGTATTTT
>TRBJ1-3|TRBV5-1|NA|once
CASSLSSSGNTIYF
TGCGCCAGCAGCTTGAGTAGCTCTGGAAACACCATATATTTT
>TRBJ2-5|TRBV5-6|TRBD1|NA
CASSRRDRGNQETQYF
TGTGCCAGCAGCCGCCGGGACAGGGGCAACCAAGAGACCCAGTACTTC
>TRBJ2-3|TRBV2|TRBD2|NA
CASSETSGGTDTQYF
TGTGCCAGCAGCGAAACTAGCGGGGGCACAGATACGCAGTATTTT
>TRBJ2-4|TRBV4-2|TRBD2|few
CASSQVGGEAGGVGAKNIQYF
TGTGCCAGCAGCCAAGTCGGGGGTGAAGCGGGAGGGGTCGGAGCCAAAAACATTCAGTACTTC
>TRBJ2-4|TRBV4-2|NA|NA
CASSQGVIAKNIQYF
TGTGCCAGCAGCCAAGGAGTAATAGCCAAAAACATTCAGTACTTC
>TRBJ2-1|TRBV6-6|TRBD1|NA
CASSTRTGRIYNEQFF
TGTGCCAGCAGTACCCGGACAGGGCGAATTTACAATGAGCAGTTCTTC
>TRBJ2-7|TRBV27|NA|NA
CASSLDPQGIYEQYF
TGTGCCAGCAGTTTAGACCCCCAGGGAATCTACGAGCAGTACTTC
>TRBJ2-3|TRBV5-1|NA|NA
CASSLFGGGTDTQYF
TGCGCCAGCAGCTTGTTCGGCGGAGGCACAGATACGCAGTATTTT
>TRBJ2-5|TRBV5-1|TRBD2|NA
CASSMSGGAETQYF
TGCGCCAGCAGCATGAGCGGGGGGGCAGAGACCCAGTACTTC
>TRBJ2-5|TRBV2|NA|NA
CASSRQMQETQYF
TGTGCCAGCAGTCGACAGATGCAAGAGACCCAGTACTTC
>TRBJ1-5|TRBV7-9|NA|NA
CASSSQGDQPQHF
TGTGCCAGCAGCTCTCAGGGTGATCAGCCCCAGCATTTT
>TRBJ2-7|TRBV11-2|TRBD2|NA
CASSLSPAGEFYTYEQYF
TGTGCCAGCAGCTTATCCCCAGCGGGAGAATTTTATACCTACGAGCAGTACTTC
>TRBJ2-1|TRBV7-6|TRBD2|NA
CASSSHASGGSSYNEQFF
TGTGCCAGCAGCTCCCACGCGTCGGGGGGGAGCTCCTACAATGAGCAGTTCTTC
>TRBJ2-7|TRBV4-1|NA|NA
CASSQATRVSYEQYF
TGCGCCAGCAGCCAAGCTACTAGAGTATCCTACGAGCAGTACTTC
>TRBJ2-5|TRBV5-8|TRBD2|once
CASSLVSGSETQYF
TGTGCCAGCAGCTTGGTTAGCGGGTCCGAGACCCAGTACTTC
>TRBJ2-2|TRBV19|NA|NA
CASMRTPNTGELFF
TGTGCCAGTATGAGGACACCGAACACCGGGGAGCTGTTTTTT
>TRBJ2-3|TRBV5-6|TRBD1|NA
CASSLMLGQRTDTQYF
TGTGCCAGCAGCTTGATGTTGGGACAGCGCACAGATACGCAGTATTTT
>TRBJ2-5|TRBV11-2|NA|NA
CASSLDPEGVGTQYF
TGTGCCAGCAGCTTAGACCCAGAGGGGGTCGGGACCCAGTACTTC
>TRBJ1-1|TRBV2|NA|NA
CASSLQDSMNTEAFF
TGTGCCAGCAGTTTACAGGACAGTATGAACACTGAAGCTTTCTTT
>TRBJ1-2|TRBV25-1|NA|NA
CASSARMAVYGYTF
TGTGCCAGCAGTGCCCGAATGGCAGTCTATGGCTACACCTTC
>TRBJ1-4|TRBV10-2|NA|NA
CASSGGPNEKLFF
TGCGCCAGCAGTGGTGGCCCGAATGAAAAACTGTTTTTT
>TRBJ2-6|TRBV10-3|TRBD1|NA
CAIRDSSGANVLTF
TGTGCCATTCGGGACAGCTCTGGGGCCAACGTCCTGACTTTC
>TRBJ2-3|TRBV10-2|TRBD2|NA
CASSVLAGGHTTDTQYF
TGCGCCAGCAGTGTTCTAGCGGGGGGCCATACCACAGATACGCAGTATTTT
>TRBJ2-7|TRBV7-2|NA|NA
CASSVGPAKSYEQYF
TGTGCCAGCAGCGTTGGCCCAGCGAAATCCTACGAGCAGTACTTC
>TRBJ1-1|TRBV19|NA|NA
CASSISGYTEAFF
TGTGCCAGTAGTATAAGCGGTTACACTGAAGCTTTCTTT
>TRBJ2-7|TRBV11-2|TRBD2|NA
CASSFLRESVRIF
TGTGCCAGCAGCTTTTTGCGGGAGTCTGTCCGGATTTTC
>TRBJ2-4|TRBV6-4|TRBD1|NA
CASSDRARDIQYF
TGTGCCAGCAGCGACAGGGCGCGGGACATTCAGTACTTC
>TRBJ2-4|TRBV20-1|NA|NA
CSAHGGLQYF
TGCAGTGCTCACGGCGGCCTTCAGTACTTC
>TRBJ1-4|TRBV18|NA|NA
CASSFTTNEKLFF
TGTGCCAGCTCATTCACAACTAATGAAAAACTGTTTTTT
>TRBJ2-7|TRBV7-6|NA|NA
CASSPDQGSYYEQYF
TGTGCCAGCAGCCCCGACCAGGGGTCCTATTACGAGCAGTACTTC
>TRBJ2-2|TRBV19|NA|NA
CASSISGVYAGELFF
TGTGCCAGTAGTATATCGGGGGTATATGCCGGGGAGCTGTTTTTT
>TRBJ2-1|TRBV7-3|TRBD2|few
CASSYSSGSPYNEQFF
TGTGCCAGCAGCTACTCAAGCGGGAGCCCCTACAATGAGCAGTTCTTC
>TRBJ1-2|TRBV7-2|TRBD1|NA
CASSPRTGGVKNYGYTF
TGTGCCAGCAGCCCACGGACAGGGGGCGTCAAAAACTATGGCTACACCTTC
>TRBJ2-2|TRBV1|NA|NA
CTSSQPPGLITGELFF
TGCACCAGCAGCCAACCCCCGGGACTTATCACCGGGGAGCTGTTTTTT
>TRBJ1-2|TRBV27|NA|NA
CASSPRHLNGYTF
TGTGCCAGCAGTCCCCGACATCTGAACGGCTACACCTTC
>TRBJ2-3|TRBV7-3|NA|NA
CASSPLTGLTQYF
TGTGCCAGCAGCCCCCTTACGGGGTTGACGCAGTATTTT
>TRBJ2-7|TRBV11-3|TRBD2|NA
CASSLWREGRREQYF
TGTGCCAGCAGCTTGTGGCGGGAGGGCCGTCGCGAGCAGTACTTC
>TRBJ2-2|TRBV11-3|TRBD2|once
CASSLSGVNTGELFF
TGTGCCAGCAGCTTAAGCGGGGTCAACACCGGGGAGCTGTTTTTT